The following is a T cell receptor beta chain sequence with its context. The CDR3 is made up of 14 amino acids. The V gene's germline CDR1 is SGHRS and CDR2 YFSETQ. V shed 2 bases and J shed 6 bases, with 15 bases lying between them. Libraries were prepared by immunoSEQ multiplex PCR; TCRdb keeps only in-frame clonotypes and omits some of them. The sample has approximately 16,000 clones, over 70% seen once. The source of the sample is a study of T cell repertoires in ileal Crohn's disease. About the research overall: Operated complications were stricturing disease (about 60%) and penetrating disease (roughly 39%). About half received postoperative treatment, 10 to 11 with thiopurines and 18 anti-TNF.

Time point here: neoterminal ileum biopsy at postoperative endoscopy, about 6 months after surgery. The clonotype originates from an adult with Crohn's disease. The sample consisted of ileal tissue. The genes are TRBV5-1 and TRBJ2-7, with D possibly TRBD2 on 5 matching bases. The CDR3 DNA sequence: TGCGCCAGCAGCTTAAACGAGGGAATCGGCGAGCAGTACTTC. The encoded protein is CASSLNEGIGEQYF.